The following is a TCR beta chain sequence with its context. This sample is part of a study of blood T cell repertoires in COVID-19. Study at large: The United States, Italy and Spain provided the acute and convalescent COVID-19 samples.

Germline lookup yields CDR1 SEHNR and CDR2 FQNEAQ (reference sequence). Deletions cut 5 bases from V and 0 bases from J, with 9 bases between. This CDR3 contains 14 residues. Libraries were prepared by immunoSEQ multiplex PCR; TCRdb keeps only in-frame clonotypes and omits some of them. This sample yields about 360,000 clones, of which 75% to 90% are seen a single time; around 7.4% belongs to the top ten. The Seattle patients joined while their infection was active and were tracked longitudinally afterward. J is TRBJ2-3 and V is TRBV7-9; D unresolved. The sample taken for sequencing was peripheral blood. The sequence came from a woman aged 55-70 years with COVID-19, enrolled during active disease. CDR3 sequence: CASSERPSTDTQYF. The CDR3, as DNA: TGTGCCAGCAGCGAGCGCCCTAGCACAGATACGCAGTATTTT. The full variable domain, with the rest looked up from reference TRBV7-9 and TRBJ2-3, is DTGVSQNPRHKITKRGQNVTFRCDPISEHNRLYWYRQTLGQGPEFLTYFQNEAQLEKSRLLSDRFSAERPKGSFSTLEIQRTEQGDSAMYLCASSERPSTDTQYFGPGTRLTVL.